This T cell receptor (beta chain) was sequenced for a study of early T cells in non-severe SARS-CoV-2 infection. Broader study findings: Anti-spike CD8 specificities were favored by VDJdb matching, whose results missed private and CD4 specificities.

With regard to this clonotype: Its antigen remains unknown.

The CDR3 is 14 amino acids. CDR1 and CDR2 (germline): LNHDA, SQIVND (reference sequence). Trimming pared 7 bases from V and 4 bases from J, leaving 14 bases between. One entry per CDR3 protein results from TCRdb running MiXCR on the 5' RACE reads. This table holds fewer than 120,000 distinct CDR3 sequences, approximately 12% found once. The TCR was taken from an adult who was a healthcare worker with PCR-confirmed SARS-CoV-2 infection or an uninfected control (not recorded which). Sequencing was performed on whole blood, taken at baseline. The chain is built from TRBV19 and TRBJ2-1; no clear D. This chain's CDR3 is CASNPRNLYNEQFF. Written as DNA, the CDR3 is TGTGCCAGTAACCCCCGGAATTTATACAATGAGCAGTTCTTC.